Presented here are 26 T cell receptor beta chains from one specimen sequenced in a study of blood T cell repertoires in COVID-19. Assay used: immunoSEQ multiplex PCR; TCRdb lists only in-frame clones, some missing. The data contain 45,000 to 50,000 clones, 83% of them singletons. Sequenced: peripheral blood. The source of these receptors is a man in his sixties with active COVID-19.

The chain has TRBV7-8 and TRBJ2-7; TRBD2 matches 10 bases. In germline, CDR1 is SGHVS, CDR2 FQNEAQ. CDR3 length equals 17 residues. Unmatched junction bases numbered 13, after V lost 4 bases and J lost 4 bases. In DNA form, the CDR3 reads TGTGCCAGCAGCTCCCTCTATCTAGCGGGAGCGGGGTACGAGCAGTACTTC. Translating it yields CASSSLYLAGAGYEQYF.

The J gene is TRBJ2-5, the V gene TRBV13; 11 bases align to TRBD2. The CDR3 length is 16 residues. V dropped 4 bases and J dropped 5; count of bases not matched to a gene: 9. The germline CDR1 and CDR2 sequences are PRHDT and FYEKMQ (reference sequence). CDR3 amino acids: CASSSYQLAGVETQYF. CDR3 DNA: TGTGCCAGCAGCTCCTACCAACTAGCGGGAGTGGAGACCCAGTACTTC.

This chain links TRBV7-9 with TRBJ2-2; D is uncertain. Trimming removed 4 bases at V and 5 bases at J, with 5 bases between. The CDR3 covers 12 residues. The germline V gene encodes CDR1 SEHNR and CDR2 FQNEAQ (reference sequence). The CDR3 loop reads CASSWATGELFF. The CDR3 region has the DNA TGTGCCAGCAGCTGGGCAACCGGGGAGCTGTTTTTT.

V gene TRBV12-3 or TRBV12-4 combines with J gene TRBJ1-1; 8 bases are a match to TRBD1. V lost 6 bases, J lost 4 bases, and 4 bases stayed unmatched. The CDR3 runs 13 residues. DNA for the CDR3: TGTGCCAGCAGAAAAACAGGGGGCACTGAAGCTTTCTTT. Protein: CASRKTGGTEAFF.

This clone was observed a few times. The genes are TRBV3-1 (or the pseudogene TRBV3-2) and TRBJ1-6, with unresolved D. This CDR3 spans 14 amino acids. CDR1 is LGHDT and CDR2 is YNNKEL in the germline V gene (reference sequence). V was cut by 0 bases and J by 9 bases, with 9 bases left in between. The CDR3 DNA sequence: TGTGCCAGCAGCCAAGAGGCCTCTGCTTCACCCCTCCACTTT. Its protein product is CASSQEASASPLHF.

The chain carries TRBV28 and TRBJ2-5; TRBD2 might be the D (6 bases). CDR1 and CDR2 from the germline V gene are MDHEN and SYDVKM. This CDR3 is built from 16 residues. V lost 8 bases to trimming and J lost 5 bases, with 24 bases between them. CDR3 residues: CASRVEGVFRSETQYF. DNA for the CDR3: TGTGCCAGCCGGGTGGAGGGTGTTTTCCGGTCGGAGACCCAGTACTTC.

The chain has TRBV9 and TRBJ2-1, with D perhaps matching TRBD1 (6 bases). This CDR3 has 12 amino acids. From germline, CDR1 is SGDLS and CDR2 YYNGEE. V lost 0 bases, J lost 8 bases, and 6 bases lay in between. CDR3 region: CASSVGQDEQFF. The CDR3 DNA follows: TGTGCCAGCAGCGTAGGACAGGATGAGCAGTTCTTC.

Only one count was recorded for this clone. The chain carries TRBV5-6 and TRBJ2-5, with D hard to call. This CDR3 is 13 amino acids long. Germline-derived CDR1 and CDR2 are SGHDT and YYEEEE. Between the trimmed V and J ends, which lost 2 bases and 1 base, there was a span of 6 bases. The CDR3 region has the DNA TGTGCCAGCAGCTTAGCCGTCCAAGAGACCCAGTACTTC. It codes for CASSLAVQETQYF. Full variable domain (remainder filled in from reference TRBV5-6 and TRBJ2-5): DAGVTQSPTHLIKTRGQQVTLRCSPKSGHDTVSWYQQALGQGPQFIFQYYEEEERQRGNFPDRFSGHQFPNYSSELNVNALLLGDSALYLCASSLAVQETQYFGPGTRLLVL.

The chain uses TRBV7-8 and TRBJ1-3, with D unresolved. Germline V gives CDR1 SGHVS, CDR2 FQNEAQ. The CDR3 is 15 residues long. The germline V and J ends were trimmed by 1 base and 4 bases, with 11 bases remaining between them. CDR3 amino acids: CASSLGGAEGNTIYF. The DNA for the CDR3 is TGTGCCAGCAGCTTAGGCGGCGCGGAGGGAAACACCATATATTTT.

The V call is TRBV27, the J call TRBJ1-2, with TRBD1 matching over 7 bases. Trimming at V came to 0 bases and at J to 4 bases, leaving 11 bases not matched to a gene. There are 17 residues in the CDR3. The germline CDR1 and CDR2 sequences are MNHEY and SMNVEV (reference sequence). The CDR3 region is CASSLSKSLQGIYGYTF. DNA of the CDR3: TGTGCCAGCAGTTTATCAAAAAGTTTACAGGGGATCTATGGCTACACCTTC.

The rearrangement joins TRBV3-1 (or the pseudogene TRBV3-2) to TRBJ1-6; unclear D gene. This CDR3 has 16 amino acids. The germline gives CDR1 LGHDT, CDR2 YNNKEL (reference sequence). Trimming left V 0 bases short and J 8 bases short, with 14 bases between. CDR3 DNA sequence: TGTGCCAGCAGCCAAGATCGGGCGGGTGAGGATTCACCCCTCCACTTT. Amino acids: CASSQDRAGEDSPLHF.

This clone was counted between two and nine times. The chain employs TRBV7-8 and TRBJ2-5; 7 bases align to TRBD2. CDR1 is SGHVS, CDR2 FQNEAQ, per germline. The CDR3 has 16 residues. J gave up 2 bases and V 2 bases, and 8 bases lay outside the gene matches. The CDR3 nucleotides read TGTGCCAGCAGCTTATTATCGCGGGGGAAGCAAGAGACCCAGTACTTC. Translation: CASSLLSRGKQETQYF.

The V and J genes are TRBV29-1 and TRBJ2-7; the D is unclear. Germline lookup yields CDR1 SQVTM and CDR2 ANQGSEA. V lost 2 bases, J lost 2 bases, and 10 bases lay in between. This CDR3 spans 13 amino acids. The CDR3 region has the DNA TGCAGCGTTGAATCGGAGCTTCCCTACGAGCAGTACTTC. Its translation is CSVESELPYEQYF.

This clone was recorded a few times. The chain links TRBV7-9 to TRBJ1-2; 7 positions agree with TRBD1. The CDR3 length is 15 residues. CDR1 and CDR2 (germline): SEHNR, FQNEAQ (reference sequence). V was clipped by 9 bases and J by 6 bases; unmatched bases: 16. CDR3: CASRDSRLGPDGYTF. CDR3 coding DNA: TGTGCCAGTCGGGACAGTCGACTTGGGCCGGATGGCTACACCTTC.

In this sample, this clone turned up once. The V and J genes are TRBV27 and TRBJ1-5, with D uncertain. Germline V gene lookup returns CDR1 MNHEY and CDR2 SMNVEV (reference sequence). CDR3 length equals 13 residues. Trimming took 3 bases from V and 5 from J, leaving 8 bases between them. The DNA for the CDR3 is TGTGCCAGCAGTTTGCGGAGATATCAGCCCCAGCATTTT. This codes for CASSLRRYQPQHF.

The chain has TRBV7-8 and TRBJ2-3; 8 bases are a match to TRBD1. The CDR3 loop spans 17 amino acids. Looked up from germline, CDR1 is SGHVS and CDR2 is FQNEAQ. Unmatched junction bases numbered 9, after V lost 1 base and J lost 3 bases. Here the CDR3 reads CASSLVFGTGSTDTQYF. The DNA of the CDR3 is TGTGCCAGCAGCTTAGTATTTGGGACAGGATCGACAGATACGCAGTATTTT.

CDR3 DNA: TGCGCCAGCAGCTTTGGGCCCACCGGGACAGGGTCCTACGAGCAGTACTTC. Translating gives CASSFGPTGTGSYEQYF. The chain is built from TRBV5-1 and TRBJ2-7; 9 nucleotides line up with TRBD1. The CDR3 contains 17 residues. The trim removed 2 bases at V and 1 base at J, leaving 10 bases unmatched. Germline CDR1 and CDR2: SGHRS and YFSETQ.

The chain combines TRBV5-6 with TRBJ1-5, with a possible D match to TRBD1 (6 bases). V lost 1 base to trimming and J lost 0 bases, with 11 bases between them. The V gene's germline CDR1 is SGHDT and CDR2 YYEEEE. This CDR3 is 16 amino acids long. The chain's CDR3 is CASSLYGGPSNQPQHF. Written as DNA, the CDR3 is TGTGCCAGCAGCTTGTATGGGGGCCCTAGCAATCAGCCCCAGCATTTT.

The chain is built from TRBV3-1 (or the pseudogene TRBV3-2) and TRBJ2-1; 14 bases fit TRBD2. The germline CDR1 and CDR2 sequences are LGHDT and YNNKEL (reference sequence). This CDR3 has 18 residues. Trimming took 4 bases from V and 0 from J; bases not matched to a gene: 5. DNA of the CDR3: TGTGCCAGCAGCCCGCGGACTAGCGGGGGGAGCTCCTACAATGAGCAGTTCTTC. Amino acids: CASSPRTSGGSSYNEQFF.

The chain links TRBV6-6 to TRBJ1-1; 8 bases line up with TRBD1. In germline, CDR1 is MNHNY, CDR2 SVGAGI (reference sequence). The CDR3 has 13 residues. Trimming cost V 6 bases and J 5 bases; bases outside gene matches: 5. CDR3 sequence: CASSPRTGTEAFF. CDR3 sequence (DNA): TGTGCCAGCAGCCCGAGGACAGGGACTGAAGCTTTCTTT.

The chain joins TRBV18 to TRBJ2-1; 13 bases line up with TRBD2. Unmatched junction bases numbered 13, after V lost 5 bases and J lost 9 bases. This CDR3 has 17 residues. Germline lookup yields CDR1 KGHSH and CDR2 LQKENI. DNA for the CDR3: TGTGCCAGCTCAGTTAGGACTAGCGGGAGAGTGAACGGTGAGCAGTTCTTC. Translating gives CASSVRTSGRVNGEQFF.

The chain has TRBV29-1 and TRBJ1-5; D is unresolved. The germline CDR1 and CDR2 sequences are SQVTM and ANQGSEA. Trimming removed 6 bases at V and 5 bases at J, with 14 bases between. The CDR3 length is 13 residues. The CDR3 spells CSVLPGYDQPQHF. The CDR3 region has the DNA TGCAGCGTCCTGCCCGGTTATGATCAGCCCCAGCATTTT.

This chain joins TRBV27 and TRBJ2-7; 9 bases match TRBD1. The CDR3 contains 16 residues. Germline V CDR1 and CDR2: MNHEY, SMNVEV (reference sequence). V was clipped by 5 bases and J by 4 bases; unmatched bases: 12. CDR3 protein: CASSPHSGTGRYEQYF. In DNA form, the CDR3 reads TGTGCCAGCAGTCCTCATTCCGGGACAGGGAGGTACGAGCAGTACTTC.

This sequence joins TRBV7-9 and TRBJ1-6; 11 positions agree with TRBD1. Per the germline V gene, CDR1 is SEHNR and CDR2 is FQNEAQ (reference sequence). The trim removed 6 bases at V and 8 bases at J, leaving 6 bases unmatched. This CDR3 is built from 15 residues. In DNA form, the CDR3 reads TGTGCCAGCAGGTTCGGACAGGGGGCTGATTCACCCCTCCACTTT. Protein product: CASRFGQGADSPLHF.

This rearrangement joins TRBV12-3 or TRBV12-4 to TRBJ2-1, with D hard to call. This CDR3 has 11 amino acids. V was trimmed by 2 bases and J by 15 bases, leaving 11 bases between them. The CDR3 DNA is TGTGCCAGCAGTTTAAGGCTAGGCCTGTTCTTC. The encoded protein is CASSLRLGLFF.

This clone was recorded only once. V is TRBV28 and J is TRBJ1-1; TRBD1 aligns across 7 bases. CDR1 and CDR2 from the germline V gene are MDHEN and SYDVKM. The CDR3 is 14 amino acids. Trimming took 5 bases from V and 6 from J; bases not matched to a gene: 9. CDR3 nucleotide sequence: TGTGCCAGCAGTACTAGGACAGGAGGAGCTGAAGCTTTCTTT. It yields the protein CASSTRTGGAEAFF.